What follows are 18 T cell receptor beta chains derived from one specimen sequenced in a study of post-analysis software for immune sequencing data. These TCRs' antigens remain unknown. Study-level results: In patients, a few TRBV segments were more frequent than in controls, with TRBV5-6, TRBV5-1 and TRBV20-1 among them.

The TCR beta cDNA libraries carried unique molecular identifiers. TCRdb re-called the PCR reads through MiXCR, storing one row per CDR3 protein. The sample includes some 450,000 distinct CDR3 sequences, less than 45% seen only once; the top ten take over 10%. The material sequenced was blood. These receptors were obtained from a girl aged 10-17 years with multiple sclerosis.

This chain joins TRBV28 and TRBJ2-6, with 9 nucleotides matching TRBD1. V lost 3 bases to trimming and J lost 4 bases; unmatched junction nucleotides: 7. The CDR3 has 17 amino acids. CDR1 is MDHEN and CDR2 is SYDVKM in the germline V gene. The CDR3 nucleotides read TGTGCCAGCAGTTTGTTGGACAGGGGCCCGGGGGCCAACGTCCTGACTTTC. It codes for CASSLLDRGPGANVLTF.

The DNA for the CDR3 is TGTGCCAGCAGCCCGGAACTAGCGGGAGGACAAGAGACCCAGTACTTC. This codes for CASSPELAGGQETQYF. The chain uses TRBV5-5 and TRBJ2-5, with TRBD2 identical over 12 bases. The junction had 6 bases not matched to a gene; V was cut back by 4 bases and J by 2 bases. The CDR3 contains 16 residues. The germline V gene encodes CDR1 SGHKS and CDR2 YYEKEE (reference sequence).

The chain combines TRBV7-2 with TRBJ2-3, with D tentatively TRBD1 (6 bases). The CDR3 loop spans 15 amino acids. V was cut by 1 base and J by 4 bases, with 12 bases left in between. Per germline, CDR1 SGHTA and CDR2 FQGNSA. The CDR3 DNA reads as TGTGCCAGCAGCTTAGGGCTCCCAGGGGCAGATACGCAGTATTTT. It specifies CASSLGLPGADTQYF.

The CDR3 nucleotides read TGTGCCAGCAGCCATAGACAGGGAGCGAACACTGAAGCTTTCTTT. Encoded protein: CASSHRQGANTEAFF. V gene TRBV6-6 combines with J gene TRBJ1-1; 7 bases map to TRBD1. After removal of 6 bases from V and 1 base from J, the junction contained 8 bases not matched to a gene. There are 15 residues in the CDR3. CDR1 is MNHNY, CDR2 SVGAGI, per germline (reference sequence).

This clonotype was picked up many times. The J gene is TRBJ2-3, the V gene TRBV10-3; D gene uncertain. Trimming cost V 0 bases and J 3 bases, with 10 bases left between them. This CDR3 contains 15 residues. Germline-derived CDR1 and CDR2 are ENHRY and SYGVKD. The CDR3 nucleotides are TGTGCCATCAGTGAGTCGACGGCGAGAACAGATACGCAGTATTTT. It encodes CAISESTARTDTQYF.

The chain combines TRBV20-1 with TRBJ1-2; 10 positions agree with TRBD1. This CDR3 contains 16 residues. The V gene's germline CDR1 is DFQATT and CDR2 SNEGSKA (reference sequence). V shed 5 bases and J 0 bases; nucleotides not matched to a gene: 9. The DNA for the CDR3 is TGCAGTGCTTACGACAGGGGGCACTCCTCTAACTATGGCTACACCTTC. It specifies CSAYDRGHSSNYGYTF.

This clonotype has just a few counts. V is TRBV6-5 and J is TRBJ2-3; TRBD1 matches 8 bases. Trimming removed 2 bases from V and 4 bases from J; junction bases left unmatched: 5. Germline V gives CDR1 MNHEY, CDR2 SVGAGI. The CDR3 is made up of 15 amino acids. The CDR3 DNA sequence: TGTGCCAGCAGTTACCAGGACAGGGAAGCAGATACGCAGTATTTT. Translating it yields CASSYQDREADTQYF.

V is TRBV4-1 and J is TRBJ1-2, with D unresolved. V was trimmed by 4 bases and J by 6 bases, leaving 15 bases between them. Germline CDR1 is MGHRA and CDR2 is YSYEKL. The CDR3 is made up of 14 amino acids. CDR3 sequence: CASSLPGVQNGYTF. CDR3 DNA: TGCGCCAGCAGCCTACCAGGAGTACAAAATGGCTACACCTTC.

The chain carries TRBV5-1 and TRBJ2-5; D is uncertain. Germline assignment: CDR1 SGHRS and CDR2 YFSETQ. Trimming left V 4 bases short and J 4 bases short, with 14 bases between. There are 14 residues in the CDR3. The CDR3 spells CASSEETFAETQYF. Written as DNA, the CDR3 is TGCGCCAGCAGCGAGGAGACGTTTGCAGAGACCCAGTACTTC.

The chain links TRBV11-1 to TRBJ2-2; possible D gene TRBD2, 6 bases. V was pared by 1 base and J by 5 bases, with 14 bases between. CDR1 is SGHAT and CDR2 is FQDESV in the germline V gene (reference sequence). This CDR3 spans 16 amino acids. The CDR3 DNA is TGTGCCAGCAGCTTAGTGAGAAGAGGAGGGACCGGGGAGCTGTTTTTT. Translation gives CASSLVRRGGTGELFF.

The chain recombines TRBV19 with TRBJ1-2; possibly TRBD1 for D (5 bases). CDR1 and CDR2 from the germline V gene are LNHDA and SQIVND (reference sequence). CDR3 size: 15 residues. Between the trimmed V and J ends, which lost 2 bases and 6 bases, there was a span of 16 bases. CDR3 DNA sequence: TGTGCCAGTAGTATAAGAAGCCCAGGGCCCGATGGCTACACCTTC. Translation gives CASSIRSPGPDGYTF.

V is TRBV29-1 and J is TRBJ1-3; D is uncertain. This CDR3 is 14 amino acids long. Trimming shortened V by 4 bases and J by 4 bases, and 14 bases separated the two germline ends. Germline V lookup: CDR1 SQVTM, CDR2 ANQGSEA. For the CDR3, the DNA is TGCAGCGTTGTTGATCCCCTGGCAGGAAACACCATATATTTT. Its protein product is CSVVDPLAGNTIYF.

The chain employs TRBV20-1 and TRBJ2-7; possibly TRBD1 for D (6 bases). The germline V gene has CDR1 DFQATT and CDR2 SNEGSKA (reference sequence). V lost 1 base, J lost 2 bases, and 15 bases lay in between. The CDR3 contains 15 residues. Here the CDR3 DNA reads TGCAGTGCTAGAGGCCCTCTGGGGGACACCTACGAGCAGTACTTC. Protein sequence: CSARGPLGDTYEQYF.

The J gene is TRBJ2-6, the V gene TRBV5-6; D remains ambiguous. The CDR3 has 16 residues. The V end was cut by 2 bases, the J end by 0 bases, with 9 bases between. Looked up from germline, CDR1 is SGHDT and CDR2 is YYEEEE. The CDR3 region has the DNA TGTGCCAGCAGCTTCGTTTGGCTCTCTGGGGCCAACGTCCTGACTTTC. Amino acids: CASSFVWLSGANVLTF. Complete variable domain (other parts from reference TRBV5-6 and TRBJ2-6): DAGVTQSPTHLIKTRGQQVTLRCSPKSGHDTVSWYQQALGQGPQFIFQYYEEEERQRGNFPDRFSGHQFPNYSSELNVNALLLGDSALYLCASSFVWLSGANVLTFGAGSRLTVL.

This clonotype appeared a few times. The CDR3 here is CASSAGGAGFTDTQYF. The CDR3 bases are TGTGCCAGCAGCGCCGGGGGAGCGGGATTCACAGATACGCAGTATTTT. The chain carries TRBV9 and TRBJ2-3; 7 bases match TRBD2. V shed 3 bases and J 2 bases; nucleotides not matched to a gene: 9. Germline V gene data show CDR1 as SGDLS and CDR2 as YYNGEE. CDR3 length equals 16 residues.

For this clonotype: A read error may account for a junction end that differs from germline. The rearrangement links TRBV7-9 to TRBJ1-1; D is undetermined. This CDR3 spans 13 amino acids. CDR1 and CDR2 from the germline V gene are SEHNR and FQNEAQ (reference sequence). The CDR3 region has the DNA TGTGCCAGCTCCGAGGGAGGGAACCCTGAAGCTTTCTTT. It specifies CASSEGGNPEAFF.

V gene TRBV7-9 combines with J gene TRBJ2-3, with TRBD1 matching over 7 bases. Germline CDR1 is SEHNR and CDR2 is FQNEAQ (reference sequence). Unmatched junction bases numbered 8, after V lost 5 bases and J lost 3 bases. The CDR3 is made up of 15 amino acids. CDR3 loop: CASSERGLGTDTQYF. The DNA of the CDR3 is TGTGCCAGCAGCGAAAGGGGGCTTGGAACAGATACGCAGTATTTT.

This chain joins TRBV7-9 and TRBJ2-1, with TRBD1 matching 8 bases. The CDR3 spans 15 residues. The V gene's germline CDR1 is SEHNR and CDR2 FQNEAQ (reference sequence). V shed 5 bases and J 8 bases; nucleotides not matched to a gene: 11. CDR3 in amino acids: CASSVGQGPRDEQFF. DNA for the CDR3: TGTGCCAGCAGCGTCGGACAGGGCCCTCGGGATGAGCAGTTCTTC.